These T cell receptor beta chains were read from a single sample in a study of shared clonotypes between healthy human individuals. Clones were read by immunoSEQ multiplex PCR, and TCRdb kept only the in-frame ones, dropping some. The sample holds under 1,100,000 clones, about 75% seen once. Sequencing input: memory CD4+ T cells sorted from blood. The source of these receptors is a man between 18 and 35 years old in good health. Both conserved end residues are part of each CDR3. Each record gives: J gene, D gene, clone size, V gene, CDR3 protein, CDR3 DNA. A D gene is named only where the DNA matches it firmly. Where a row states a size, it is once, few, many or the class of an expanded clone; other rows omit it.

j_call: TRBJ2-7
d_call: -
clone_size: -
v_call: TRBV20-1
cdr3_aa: CSGSAEAEQYF
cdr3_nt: TGCAGTGGGTCGGCGGAGGCCGAGCAGTACTTC

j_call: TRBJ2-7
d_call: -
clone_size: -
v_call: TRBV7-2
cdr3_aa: CASSYNFYEQYF
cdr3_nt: TGTGCCAGCAGCTATAACTTCTACGAGCAGTACTTC

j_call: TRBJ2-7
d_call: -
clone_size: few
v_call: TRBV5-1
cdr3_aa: CASSFSGPPYEQYF
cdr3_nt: TGCGCCAGCAGCTTCAGCGGGCCCCCCTACGAGCAGTACTTC

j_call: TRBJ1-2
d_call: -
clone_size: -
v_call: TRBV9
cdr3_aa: CASSPRGDYGYTF
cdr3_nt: TGTGCCAGCAGCCCCCGGGGGGACTATGGCTACACCTTC

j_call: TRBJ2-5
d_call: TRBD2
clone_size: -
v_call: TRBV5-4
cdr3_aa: CASSLVAGEWETQYF
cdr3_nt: TGTGCCAGCAGCCTCGTGGCGGGGGAATGGGAGACCCAGTACTTC

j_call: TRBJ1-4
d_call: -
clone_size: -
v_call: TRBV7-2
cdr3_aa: CASSMTGTLNEKLFF
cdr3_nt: TGTGCCAGCAGCATGACCGGGACACTCAATGAAAAACTGTTTTTT

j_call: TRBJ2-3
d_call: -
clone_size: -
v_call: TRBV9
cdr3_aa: CASSVVPSGSGTDTQYF
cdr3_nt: TGTGCCAGCAGCGTAGTCCCTTCCGGGAGTGGTACAGATACGCAGTATTTT

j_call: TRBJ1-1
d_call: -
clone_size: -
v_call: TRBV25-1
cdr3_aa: CASSLRNTEAFF
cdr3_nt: TGTGCCAGCAGCCTTCGTAACACTGAAGCTTTCTTT

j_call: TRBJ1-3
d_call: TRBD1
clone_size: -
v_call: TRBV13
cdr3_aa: CASSPRQGSHTIYF
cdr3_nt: TGTGCCAGCAGCCCTCGACAGGGTTCGCACACCATATATTTT

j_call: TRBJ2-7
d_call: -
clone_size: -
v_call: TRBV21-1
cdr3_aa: CASSLVPGQGTYEQYF
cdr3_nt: TGTGCCAGCAGCCTTGTCCCGGGACAGGGTACCTACGAGCAGTACTTC

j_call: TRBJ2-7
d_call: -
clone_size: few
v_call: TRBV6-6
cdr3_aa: CASSYNYEQYF
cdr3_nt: TGTGCCAGCAGTTATAACTACGAGCAGTACTTC

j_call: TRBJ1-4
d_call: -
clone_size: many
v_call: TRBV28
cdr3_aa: CATGWGLGANEKLFF
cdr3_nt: TGTGCCACCGGTTGGGGGCTAGGGGCTAATGAAAAACTGTTTTTT

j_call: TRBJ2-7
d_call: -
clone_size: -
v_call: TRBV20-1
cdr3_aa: CSASGAHEQYF
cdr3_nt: TGCAGTGCTAGCGGGGCTCACGAGCAGTACTTC

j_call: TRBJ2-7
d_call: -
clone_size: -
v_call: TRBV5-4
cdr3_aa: CASSLDGSAYYEQYF
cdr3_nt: TGTGCCAGCAGCTTGGATGGGTCCGCTTACTACGAGCAGTACTTC

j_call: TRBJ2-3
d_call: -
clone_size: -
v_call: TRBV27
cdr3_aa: CASKTSSTDTQYF
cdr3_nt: TGTGCCAGCAAAACTAGTAGCACAGATACGCAGTATTTT

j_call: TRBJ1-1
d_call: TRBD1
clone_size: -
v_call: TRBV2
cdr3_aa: CASIIETGRTEAFF
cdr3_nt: TGTGCCAGCATAATCGAGACAGGGAGAACTGAAGCTTTCTTT

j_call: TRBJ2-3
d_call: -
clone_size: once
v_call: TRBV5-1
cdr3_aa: CASSFGETTDTQYF
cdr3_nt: TGCGCCAGCAGCTTCGGGGAGACCACAGATACGCAGTATTTT

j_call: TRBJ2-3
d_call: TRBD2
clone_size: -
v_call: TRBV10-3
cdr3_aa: CAIDERGGLNITDTQYF
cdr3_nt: TGTGCCATAGATGAGCGGGGGGGCCTTAACATCACAGATACGCAGTATTTT

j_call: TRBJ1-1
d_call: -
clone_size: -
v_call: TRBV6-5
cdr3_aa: CASSPRQVRAEAFF
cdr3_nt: TGTGCCAGCAGCCCGCGACAGGTCAGGGCTGAAGCTTTCTTT

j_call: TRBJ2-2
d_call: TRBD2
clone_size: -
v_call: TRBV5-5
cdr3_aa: CASSSGLAGTGELFF
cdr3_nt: TGTGCCAGCAGCTCGGGACTAGCGGGAACCGGGGAGCTGTTTTTT

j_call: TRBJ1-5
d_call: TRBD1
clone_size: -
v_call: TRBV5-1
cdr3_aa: CASSSTGGGNQPQHF
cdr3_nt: TGCGCCAGCAGCTCGACAGGGGGGGGCAATCAGCCCCAGCATTTT

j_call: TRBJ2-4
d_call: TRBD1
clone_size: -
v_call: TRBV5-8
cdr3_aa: CASSSNAGTGGTIQYF
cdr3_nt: TGTGCCAGCAGCTCAAACGCCGGGACAGGGGGTACCATTCAGTACTTC

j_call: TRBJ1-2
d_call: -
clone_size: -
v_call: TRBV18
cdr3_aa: CASSPGRGAGYGYTF
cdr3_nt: TGTGCCAGCTCACCAGGGCGGGGGGCTGGCTATGGCTACACCTTC

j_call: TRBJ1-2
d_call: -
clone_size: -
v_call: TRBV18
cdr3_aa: CASSPPAGYGYTF
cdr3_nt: TGTGCCAGCTCACCACCGGCGGGCTATGGCTACACCTTC

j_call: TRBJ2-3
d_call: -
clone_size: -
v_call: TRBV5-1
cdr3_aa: CASSLKGGFTDTQYF
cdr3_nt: TGCGCCAGCAGCTTGAAGGGGGGGTTCACAGATACGCAGTATTTT

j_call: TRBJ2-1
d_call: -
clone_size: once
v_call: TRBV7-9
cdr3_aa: CASSSDVSEQFF
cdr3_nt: TGTGCCAGCAGCTCGGATGTTAGCGAGCAGTTCTTC

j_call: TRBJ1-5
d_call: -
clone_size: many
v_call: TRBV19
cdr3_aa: CASSILQGGSNQPQHF
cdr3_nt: TGTGCCAGTAGTATCTTACAGGGAGGTAGCAATCAGCCCCAGCATTTT